Here is one T cell receptor beta chain with its context. These data originate in a study of blood T cell repertoires in COVID-19. After removal of 6 bases from V and 7 bases from J, the junction contained 11 bases not matched to a gene. CDR3 size: 16 residues. CDR1 is SGHTA, CDR2 FQGNSA, per germline. Only in-frame clones appear in the TCRdb table, and some are missing; sequencing was by immunoSEQ multiplex PCR. The table has fewer than 350,000 clones, around 85% seen once. The chain uses TRBV7-2 and TRBJ2-2; 10 bases agree with TRBD1. The TCR comes from a woman aged 25 to 39 who had been exposed to COVID-19. Source material: PBMCs or T cells enriched from blood (not recorded which). CDR3 DNA: TGTGCCAGCAGGCTCGCCGGGACAGGGGTCAGCGGGGAGCTGTTTTTT. It translates to CASRLAGTGVSGELFF. The full variable domain, completed using reference TRBV7-2 and TRBJ2-2, is GAGVSQSPSNKVTEKGKDVELRCDPISGHTALYWYRQSLGQGLEFLIYFQGNSAPDKSGLPSDRFSAERTGGSVSTLTIQRTQQEDSAVYLCASRLAGTGVSGELFFGEGSRLTVL.